The following is a TCR beta chain sequence with its context. The length of the CDR3 is 15 residues. With 0 bases removed from V and 5 bases from J, the gap between germline ends came to 11 bases. The germline gives CDR1 LNHNV, CDR2 YYDKDF (reference sequence). TCRdb independently ran MiXCR on the RT-PCR reads; one entry per CDR3 protein. The profile shows about 680,000 distinct CDR3 sequences, approximately 15% of them singletons. The TCR sequence derives from a female donor in good health, serving as a healthy control. The specimen was memory CD4+ T cells from blood. The V call is TRBV15, the J call TRBJ1-5, with D perhaps TRBD1 (6 bases). CDR3 protein: CATSREQGGHQPQHF. CDR3 in DNA: TGTGCCACCAGCAGAGAACAGGGAGGACATCAGCCCCAGCATTTT.